The clone carrying this T cell receptor (beta chain) has a handful of counts. Combining a sample-barcoded 5' primer with a J-beta primer mix, a second PCR ran for about 7 to 11 cycles. MiXCR, applied by TCRdb to the 5' RACE reads, yields one record per CDR3 protein. In the table there are 500,000 to 550,000 distinct CDR3 sequences, more than 20% of which are singletons. The data originate from a study of blood T cells in healthy people across ages. The V and J ends lost 3 bases and 4 bases respectively, with 11 bases between them. The germline CDR1 and CDR2 sequences are SGHAT and FQNNGV. This CDR3 is 14 amino acids long. Another study also made use of these data, one on T cells of mothers and their children.

The sequence derives from a boy aged 5-17 years in good health. The sequencing input was blood. The V gene is TRBV11-2, the J gene TRBJ2-3; a possible D gene is TRBD2 (6 bases). CDR3: CASSFAGFADTQYF. The CDR3 DNA sequence: TGTGCCAGCAGCTTTGCGGGGTTCGCAGATACGCAGTATTTT.